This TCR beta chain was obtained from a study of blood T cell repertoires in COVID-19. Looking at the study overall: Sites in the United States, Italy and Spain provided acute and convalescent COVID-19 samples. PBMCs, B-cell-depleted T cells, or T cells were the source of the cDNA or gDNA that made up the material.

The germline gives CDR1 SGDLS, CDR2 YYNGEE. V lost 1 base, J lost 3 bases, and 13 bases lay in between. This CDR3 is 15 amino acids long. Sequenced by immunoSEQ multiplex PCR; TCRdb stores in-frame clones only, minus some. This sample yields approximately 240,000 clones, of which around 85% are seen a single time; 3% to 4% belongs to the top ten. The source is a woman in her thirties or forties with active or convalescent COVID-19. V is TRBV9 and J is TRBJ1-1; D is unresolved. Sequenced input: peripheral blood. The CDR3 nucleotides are TGTGCCAGCAGCGTAATAACTGGGAGCTACACTGAAGCTTTCTTT. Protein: CASSVITGSYTEAFF.